The clone carrying this T cell receptor beta chain was found a few times. Its antigen remains unknown. TCRdb called the RT-PCR reads again in MiXCR, with one record for every CDR3 protein. The sample lists about half a million distinct CDR3 sequences; approximately 11% were seen once. This sample stems from a study of response to subunit inactivated influenza vaccine. Broader study findings: Researchers suggested that each seasonal influenza vaccination recruits few new T cells.

The source is a man in his fifties who received an inactivated influenza vaccine. Source: PBMCs from blood, taken 45 days after vaccination.

The CDR3 spells CASSASDRGNSPLHF. In DNA, the CDR3 is TGCGCCAGCAGCGCCTCCGACAGGGGAAATTCACCCCTCCACTTT. This chain connects TRBV5-1 to TRBJ1-6; TRBD1 matches at 8 bases. V shed 4 bases, J shed 7 bases, and the junction held 7 bases outside the gene matches. This CDR3 is 15 amino acids long. In germline, CDR1 is SGHRS, CDR2 YFSETQ.